Listed below are T cell receptor beta chains from one sample, sequenced in a study of blood T cell repertoires in COVID-19. TCRdb keeps only in-frame clones here, not all; method: immunoSEQ multiplex PCR. The top ten clones hold 6.5% to 9.5% of a sample with 300,000 or so clones, approximately 87% of them seen once. The sample taken for sequencing was peripheral blood. These receptor sequences come from a woman aged 50 to 60 who had recovered from COVID-19. The CDR3 runs from the conserved cysteine through the conserved F or W. Fields, in order: D gene, V gene, J gene, clone size, CDR3 DNA, CDR3 protein. A D gene is named only where the DNA matches it firmly. A clone size is listed for some rows: how often the clone was seen (once, few, many), or a class if it is expanded.

>-|TRBV7-6|TRBJ1-2|-
TGTGCCAGCAGCTTAAGCAGGGCGCCCGGCGAAGGGGACTATGGCTACACCTTC
CASSLSRAPGEGDYGYTF
>TRBD1|TRBV7-2|TRBJ2-5|-
TGTGCCAGCAGCTTAGGAGCAGGGGGCGGGGAGACCCAGTACTTC
CASSLGAGGGETQYF
>-|TRBV28|TRBJ2-3|once
TGTGCCAGCAGTTTGCAGGGAAGCACAGATACGCAGTATTTT
CASSLQGSTDTQYF
>-|TRBV28|TRBJ1-1|-
TGTGCCAGCAGTTTAACCAACTCCGGGGGTGAAGCTTTCTTT
CASSLTNSGGEAFF
>-|TRBV10-1|TRBJ2-1|-
TGCGCCAGCAGCCGGGGGAGATACAATGAGCAGTTCTTC
CASSRGRYNEQFF
>-|TRBV10-2|TRBJ2-3|-
TGCGCCAGTGAAAACAGAACCGGACTACCCCTTAGCACAGATACGCAGTATTTT
CASENRTGLPLSTDTQYF
>-|TRBV18|TRBJ2-5|-
TGTGCCAGCTCAACCGGACAGAAACTCCAAGAGACCCAGTACTTC
CASSTGQKLQETQYF
>TRBD2|TRBV11-2|TRBJ2-7|-
TGTGCCAGCAGCCCATCCGCTAGCGGTAGCTCCTACGAGCAGTACTTC
CASSPSASGSSYEQYF
>TRBD2|TRBV7-2|TRBJ2-7|-
TGTGCCAGCAGCTTAGCGGGTGCAGCGGGGGGCCCCTACGAGCAGTACTTC
CASSLAGAAGGPYEQYF
>TRBD1|TRBV16|TRBJ1-5|few
TGTGCCAGCAGCTCGACAGGGGGCGCGGGTCAGCCCCAGCATTTT
CASSSTGGAGQPQHF
>TRBD2|TRBV24-1|TRBJ2-2|-
TGTGCCACCAGTGATAAGACTCCTTACCCGGGGCTTCGGGAGGCGAACACCGGGGAGCTGTTTTTT
CATSDKTPYPGLREANTGELFF
>TRBD1|TRBV19|TRBJ1-2|-
TGTGCCAGTTGGGACAGAGCTAACTATGGCTACACCTTC
CASWDRANYGYTF
>TRBD1|TRBV7-3|TRBJ2-5|-
TGTGCCAGCAGCTTTACAGGGGGAGAGACCCAGTACTTC
CASSFTGGETQYF
>TRBD1|TRBV5-4|TRBJ2-1|-
TGTGCCAGCAGCTGGCCGGGACAGGGGGACAATGAGCAGTTCTTC
CASSWPGQGDNEQFF
>TRBD1|TRBV11-2|TRBJ1-4|-
TGTGCCAGCAGCTTAGCACAGGGGGGACATGAAAAACTGTTTTTT
CASSLAQGGHEKLFF
>TRBD1|TRBV24-1|TRBJ2-5|-
TGTGCCACCAGTGATAGGACAGGGTCGGCGGAGACCCAGTACTTC
CATSDRTGSAETQYF
>-|TRBV24-1|TRBJ1-5|-
TGTGCCACCAGTGAATTTACAGGCCAGCCCCAGCATTTT
CATSEFTGQPQHF
>-|TRBV18|TRBJ1-2|-
TGTGCCAGCTCACATCCGGGGAACTATGGCTACACCTTC
CASSHPGNYGYTF
>-|TRBV6-6|TRBJ1-5|once
TGTGCCAGCAGTTACTCGAGCCTTAGCAATCAGCCCCAGCATTTT
CASSYSSLSNQPQHF
>-|TRBV18|TRBJ2-7|-
TGTGCCAGCTCCCCAGCACTTGCTCCTGCCTACGAGCAGTACTTC
CASSPALAPAYEQYF
>-|TRBV2|TRBJ2-5|-
TGTGCCAGCAACCGCCGGGGTTCAGAGACCCAGTACTTC
CASNRRGSETQYF
>TRBD1|TRBV23-1|TRBJ1-5|once
TGCGCCAGCAGTCAATCGTGTTTACAGGGGGTTCCGCCCCAGCATTTT
CASSQSCLQGVPPQHF
>TRBD2|TRBV28|TRBJ2-1|-
TGTGCCAGCAGCCCCGCCAGCGGGAGGCTCTACAATGAGCAGTTCTTC
CASSPASGRLYNEQFF
>TRBD1|TRBV28|TRBJ1-2|-
TGTGCCAGCAGTTTAGCCGGGACAGGGTATGATGGCTACACCTTC
CASSLAGTGYDGYTF
>-|TRBV4-3|TRBJ1-6|-
TGCGCCAGCAGCCAAGGACATCATAATTCACCCCTCCACTTT
CASSQGHHNSPLHF
>TRBD1|TRBV5-5|TRBJ2-5|-
TGTGCCAGCAGCTTCTTACAGGGGGCAGAGACCCAGTACTTC
CASSFLQGAETQYF
>-|TRBV6-2/TRBV6-3|TRBJ2-7|-
TGTGCCAGCAGTCTACAGTCATACGAGCAGTACTTC
CASSLQSYEQYF
>-|TRBV28|TRBJ1-3|-
TGTGCCAGCAGTTCAGGGGCTTACTCTGGAAACACCATATATTTT
CASSSGAYSGNTIYF
>-|TRBV19|TRBJ2-2|-
TGTGCCAGTTCTCAGGGTCCCGGGGAGCTGTTTTTT
CASSQGPGELFF
>TRBD1|TRBV4-1|TRBJ1-4|-
TGCGCCAGCAGCCAAGATGTGGGCAGGGGGCTGTTTTTT
CASSQDVGRGLFF
>TRBD1|TRBV6-6|TRBJ1-3|-
TGTGCCAGCAGTTACCGTGACAGGGCCTCTGGAAACACCATATATTTT
CASSYRDRASGNTIYF
>TRBD2|TRBV6-1|TRBJ2-3|-
TGTGCCAGCAGTGAGGGCGGGGGGGACCACGGGAATACGCAGTATTTT
CASSEGGGDHGNTQYF
>-|TRBV28|TRBJ2-7|-
TGTGCCAGCAGTTTCGCGGCAGGGGATTCCTACGAGCAGTACTTC
CASSFAAGDSYEQYF
>TRBD2|TRBV19|TRBJ2-1|-
TGTGCCAGTAGTAGGAGGGGAGCGGGATACAATGAGCAGTTCTTC
CASSRRGAGYNEQFF
>-|TRBV21-1|TRBJ1-2|-
TGTGCCAGCAGCTCCCTAGGGGTAGGGCTCTATGGCTACACCTTC
CASSSLGVGLYGYTF
>-|TRBV4-1|TRBJ1-2|-
TGCGCCAGCAGCGGGTCCGGGGAGGACTATGGCTACACCTTC
CASSGSGEDYGYTF
>-|TRBV5-4|TRBJ2-7|-
TGTGCCAGCAGCTCGGACAGTTTGGGGGAGCAGTACTTC
CASSSDSLGEQYF
>TRBD1|TRBV5-8|TRBJ1-3|-
TGTGCCACCCGGGGACAGAGGGCTGGAAACACCATATATTTT
CATRGQRAGNTIYF
>-|TRBV2|TRBJ1-5|once
TGTGCCAGCAGTACAGGGTTAGGCAATCAGCCCCAGCATTTT
CASSTGLGNQPQHF
>TRBD1|TRBV7-8|TRBJ2-7|-
TGTGCCAGCAGCTTAGCGGAGGGACAGGGCTCCTACGAGCAGTACTTC
CASSLAEGQGSYEQYF
>-|TRBV9|TRBJ2-7|once
TGTGCCAGCAGCGTAGATCCCCAGGGCGAGCAGTACTTC
CASSVDPQGEQYF
>TRBD1|TRBV7-6|TRBJ2-7|-
TGTGCCAGCAGCTCCCTCCCCGGGACAGAAACCTACGAGCAGTACTTC
CASSSLPGTETYEQYF
>TRBD1|TRBV19|TRBJ1-4|-
TGTGCCAGTAGTAAGGACAGGGGGCAAAATAATGAAAAACTGTTTTTT
CASSKDRGQNNEKLFF
>TRBD1|TRBV2|TRBJ2-5|-
TGTGCCAGCAGTCAGACAGGGATGGAGACCCAGTACTTC
CASSQTGMETQYF
>-|TRBV7-9|TRBJ2-3|few
TGTGCCAGCAGCACAACGGGAGATACGCAGTATTTT
CASSTTGDTQYF